This T cell receptor (beta chain) is from a study of blood T cells in healthy people across ages. General study points: With naive T cell percentage, TCR beta diversity showed a strong correlation.

This CDR3 has 16 residues. The germline V gene has CDR1 DFQATT and CDR2 SNEGSKA (reference sequence). A second PCR of roughly 7 to 11 cycles used a sample-barcoded 5' primer and a J-beta primer mix. TCRdb analysed the 5' RACE reads with MiXCR anew, one entry per CDR3 protein. In the table there are about a million distinct CDR3 sequences, just over 50% of which are singletons. Each donor supplied roughly 10 milliliters of peripheral blood. As concerns this clonotype: Its antigen is still unknown. The junction departs from germline at one end; a sequencing error may be responsible.

This chain connects TRBV20-1 to TRBJ1-6; possible D gene TRBD1, 6 bases. This receptor was identified in a woman in her sixties or seventies in good health. The sample was blood. The CDR3 nucleotides are TGCAGCGCTAGAGGAGGGGACAACAGGCCTAATTCACCCCTCCACTTT. It encodes CSARGGDNRPNSPLHF.